A single TCR beta chain is shown here with its context. Its antigen is still unknown. The method was immunoSEQ multiplex PCR; TCRdb's version includes in-frame clones alone and lacks a portion of them. The sample lists over 30,000 clones, approximately 89% occurring once. This record comes from a study of OX40 agonist ivuxolimab in advanced cancers. Whole-study context: Two patients with cutaneous melanoma and one with hepatocellular carcinoma, three in total, showed partial responses. Study conclusions and caveats: Clonal expansion in partial responders at 0.1-3.0 mg/kg ranked among the lowest. Antigen specificity of clonally expanded peripheral T cells was not established.

Germline V gene sequence: CDR1 MNHEY, CDR2 SVGAGI. The CDR3 is 14 amino acids. The V and J ends lost 6 bases and 8 bases respectively, with 16 bases between them. The sample here was CD4+ or CD8+ T cells sorted from blood, taken in a trial of the OX40 agonist ivuxolimab. The receptor comes from an adult with an advanced solid tumor such as melanoma, head and neck, liver or kidney cancer. The V and J genes are TRBV6-5 and TRBJ1-4, with D possibly being TRBD1 (5 bases). CDR3 amino acids: CASSYGRASEKLFF. CDR3 sequence (DNA): TGTGCCAGCAGCTACGGCAGGGCTTCGGAAAAACTGTTTTTT.